A single sample is the source of the 14 T cell receptor beta chains below, sequenced in a study of blood T cell repertoires in COVID-19. Data came from immunoSEQ multiplex PCR; TCRdb stores just in-frame clones and leaves some out. The data contain about 140,000 clones, around 83% of them singletons. Input material: peripheral blood. Every receptor here comes from a young man with COVID-19, enrolled during active disease.

The CDR3 region has the DNA TGCGCCAGCAGCCAAGATCAAACAGGTCGAACTGAAGCTTTCTTT. Its translation: CASSQDQTGRTEAFF. The V and J genes are TRBV4-3 and TRBJ1-1; D is possibly TRBD1 (5 bases). V lost 0 bases to trimming and J lost 5 bases, with 13 bases between them. CDR3 length: 15 residues. CDR1 and CDR2 from the germline V gene are LGHNA and YSLEER.

The rearrangement joins TRBV14 to TRBJ2-1; D is unclear. Trimming stripped 2 bases from V and 5 bases from J, with 4 bases between. In germline, CDR1 is SGHDN, CDR2 FVKESK. The CDR3 totals 12 residues. In nucleotides, the CDR3 is TGTGCCAGCAGCCAACGCGACAATGAGCAGTTCTTC. It yields the protein CASSQRDNEQFF.

The chain links TRBV20-1 to TRBJ2-1, with D maybe TRBD1 (5 bases). CDR1 is DFQATT and CDR2 is SNEGSKA in the germline V gene (reference sequence). V was clipped by 3 bases and J by 6 bases, with 6 bases between them. The CDR3 runs to 11 residues. The CDR3 bases are TGCAGTGCTAGTAGGGGCAATGAGCAGTTCTTC. Translation: CSASRGNEQFF.

The CDR3 DNA is TGTGCCAGTAGTCCTAACGGTCGGACAGTGAACACTGAAGCTTTCTTT. It encodes CASSPNGRTVNTEAFF. The gene calls are TRBV19 and TRBJ1-1; a possible D gene is TRBD1 (6 bases). The CDR3 consists of 16 residues. CDR1 is LNHDA and CDR2 is SQIVND in the germline V gene (reference sequence). Trimming pared 5 bases from V and 0 bases from J, leaving 16 bases between.

The rearrangement uses TRBV30 and TRBJ2-3; D may be TRBD2 (5 bases). V gave up 4 bases and J gave up 3 bases, with 14 bases separating them. The germline gives CDR1 GTSNPN, CDR2 SVGIG (reference sequence). This CDR3 spans 14 amino acids. The CDR3 region is CAWTATWRTDTQYF. As DNA, the CDR3 is TGTGCCTGGACAGCTACCTGGAGGACAGATACGCAGTATTTT. Variable domain in full (rest from reference TRBV30 and TRBJ2-3): SQTIHQWPATLVQPVGSPLSLECTVEGTSNPNLYWYRQAAGRGLQLLFYSVGIGQISSEVPQNLSASRPQDRQFILSSKKLLLSDSGFYLCAWTATWRTDTQYFGPGTRLTVL.

The rearrangement links TRBV11-2 to TRBJ1-4; D uncertain. This CDR3 has 16 amino acids. Trimming took off 3 bases at V and 8 bases at J, with 19 bases between the two ends. The V gene's germline CDR1 is SGHAT and CDR2 FQNNGV. The CDR3 loop is CASSLGHRGMGEKLFF. The CDR3, as DNA: TGTGCCAGCAGCTTGGGTCACCGGGGTATGGGGGAAAAACTGTTTTTT.

This clone has just a few counts. CDR3 DNA sequence: TGTGCCAGCAGCTTAACCGGGGGTACCTACAATGAGCAGTTCTTC. Amino acids: CASSLTGGTYNEQFF. The V and J genes are TRBV7-3 and TRBJ2-1, with D tentatively TRBD2 (6 bases). V shed 0 bases and J shed 2 bases, with 8 bases lying between them. Germline assignment: CDR1 SGHTA and CDR2 FQGTGA. This CDR3 contains 15 residues. The entire variable domain, with the rest obtained from reference TRBV7-3 and TRBJ2-1, is as follows: GAGVSQTPSNKVTEKGKYVELRCDPISGHTALYWYRQSLGQGPEFLIYFQGTGAADDSGLPNDRFFAVRPEGSVSTLKIQRTERGDSAVYLCASSLTGGTYNEQFFGPGTRLTVL.

This rearrangement joins TRBV7-2 to TRBJ1-1; a possible D gene is TRBD1 (5 bases). From germline, CDR1 is SGHTA and CDR2 FQGNSA. The V gene lost 2 bases and the J gene lost 4 bases, with 11 bases spanning the gap. This CDR3 is 14 amino acids long. The CDR3 sequence: CASSLQGLGTEAFF. Here the CDR3 DNA reads TGTGCCAGCAGCTTACAGGGCTTGGGCACTGAAGCTTTCTTT.

J is TRBJ2-5 and V is TRBV2; 12 bases are shared with TRBD2. The CDR3 has 15 residues. Germline loops: CDR1 SNHLY, CDR2 FYNNEI. Unmatched junction bases numbered 7, after V lost 4 bases and J lost 7 bases. The DNA of the CDR3 is TGTGCCAGCAGTGCGACGACTAGCGGGAGCGGGACCCAGTACTTC. Its protein is CASSATTSGSGTQYF.

The J gene is TRBJ1-2, the V gene TRBV2; D is undetermined. V shed 5 bases and J shed 3 bases, with 7 bases lying between them. Germline V gives CDR1 SNHLY, CDR2 FYNNEI. The CDR3 totals 12 residues. In DNA form, the CDR3 reads TGTGCCAGCAGTCGGAGAGACTATGGCTACACCTTC. It yields the protein CASSRRDYGYTF.

The chain couples TRBV12-2 to TRBJ2-3; TRBD1, the table's D call, lacks a check against the DNA. TRBV12-2 counts as a pseudogene. The CDR3 length is 14 residues. The CDR3 DNA reads TGTGCAAGTCGCAAGTGGGGGCTGCTAGATACGCAGTATTTT. Translation: CASRKWGLLDTQYF.

As to this clone: Other DNA sequences from this sample encode an identical CDR3 as well. The rearrangement joins TRBV15 to TRBJ2-5; TRBD2 matches 10 bases. The germline gives CDR1 LNHNV, CDR2 YYDKDF (reference sequence). V was pared by 0 bases and J by 3 bases, with 1 base of the junction left unmatched. The CDR3 is made up of 15 amino acids. The CDR3, as DNA: TGTGCCACCAGCAGAGAGCTAGCGGGAGAAGAGACCCAGTACTTC. Protein sequence: CATSRELAGEETQYF.

The chain links TRBV29-1 to TRBJ1-4, with TRBD1 matching 7 bases. CDR3 length equals 13 residues. Trimming removed 2 bases from V and 8 bases from J; junction bases left unmatched: 5. CDR1 is SQVTM, CDR2 ANQGSEA, per germline. CDR3 DNA sequence: TGCAGCGTTGAATACAGGGGTGGCGAAAAACTGTTTTTT. Its protein product is CSVEYRGGEKLFF.

The chain is built from TRBV19 and TRBJ2-5; tentative D call: TRBD2 (6 bases). The CDR3 runs 14 residues. CDR1 is LNHDA, CDR2 SQIVND, per germline (reference sequence). Deletions cut 4 bases from V and 0 bases from J, with 9 bases between. CDR3 sequence: CASSNWDYQETQYF. For the CDR3, the DNA is TGTGCCAGTAGTAACTGGGACTACCAAGAGACCCAGTACTTC.